A selection of T cell receptor beta chains follows, all from one sample in a study of blood T cell repertoires in COVID-19. Sequencing used immunoSEQ multiplex PCR; TCRdb keeps in-frame clones, though not all of them. The sample includes over 200,000 clones, approximately 88% of them seen just once. What was sequenced was PBMCs or T cells enriched from blood (not recorded which). All receptors come from a woman aged 40 to 50 with acute COVID-19. The CDR3 runs from the conserved cysteine through the conserved F or W. Fields, in order: CDR3 length, clone size, J gene, V gene, D gene, CDR3 DNA, CDR3 protein. D genes are given only for firm matches. Clone size, where shown, is once, few, many, or a class for clones that have expanded.

length: 13; size: -; J: TRBJ2-1; V: TRBV6-5; D: -; DNA: TGTGCCAGCAGCTTCGACTGGTACAATGAGCAGTTCTTC; CDR3: CASSFDWYNEQFF
length: 14; size: -; J: TRBJ2-7; V: TRBV5-6; D: -; DNA: TGTGCCAGCAGCGAAGAGGGATTCTCCTACGAGCAGTACTTC; CDR3: CASSEEGFSYEQYF
length: 15; size: -; J: TRBJ1-2; V: TRBV7-9; D: -; DNA: TGTGCCAGCAGCCCTCAGGGTTTGGGTAACTATGGCTACACCTTC; CDR3: CASSPQGLGNYGYTF
length: 12; size: few; J: TRBJ1-1; V: TRBV11-2; D: -; DNA: TGTGCCAGCGGCAGTCGGCTCAGGGAAGCTTTCTTT; CDR3: CASGSRLREAFF
length: 14; size: -; J: TRBJ2-5; V: TRBV7-2; D: -; DNA: TGTGCCAGCAGCTTAGCGCTCCTAACGAGTTCCCAGTACTTC; CDR3: CASSLALLTSSQYF
length: 14; size: -; J: TRBJ2-7; V: TRBV5-1; D: TRBD1; DNA: TGCGCCAGCAGTGGACAGGGCGGGTCCTACGAGCAGTACTTC; CDR3: CASSGQGGSYEQYF
length: 14; size: -; J: TRBJ2-5; V: TRBV5-4; D: TRBD2; DNA: TGTGCCAGCAGCTTGCCGGGACTAGTGGAGACCCAGTACTTC; CDR3: CASSLPGLVETQYF
length: 12; size: -; J: TRBJ2-6; V: TRBV29-1; D: -; DNA: TGCAGCGCCAGATCTGGGGCCAACGTCCTGACTTTC; CDR3: CSARSGANVLTF
length: 14; size: few; J: TRBJ1-2; V: TRBV5-6; D: -; DNA: TGTGCCAGCAGCTTGAATTTGCAGGACTATGGCTACACCTTC; CDR3: CASSLNLQDYGYTF
length: 16; size: -; J: TRBJ1-1; V: TRBV7-2; D: -; DNA: TGTGCCAGCAGCTTACCCCCAAATACACTGAACACTGAAGCTTTCTTT; CDR3: CASSLPPNTLNTEAFF
length: 17; size: -; J: TRBJ2-2; V: TRBV7-6; D: -; DNA: TGTGCCAGCAGCTTAGATCGGCCAGGGAAGGATGGCGGGGAGCTGTTTTTT; CDR3: CASSLDRPGKDGGELFF
length: 15; size: -; J: TRBJ2-1; V: TRBV9; D: -; DNA: TGTGCCAGCAGCGTAGTAGAGAGTCGGTACAATGAGCAGTTCTTC; CDR3: CASSVVESRYNEQFF
length: 11; size: -; J: TRBJ1-2; V: TRBV20-1; D: -; DNA: TGCAGTGCTAGTATCACAAGTGGCTACACCTTC; CDR3: CSASITSGYTF
length: 14; size: -; J: TRBJ1-4; V: TRBV7-9; D: -; DNA: TGTGCCAGCAGCCAGGGCAGTGGTAATGAAAAACTGTTTTTT; CDR3: CASSQGSGNEKLFF
length: 12; size: -; J: TRBJ2-1; V: TRBV24-1; D: -; DNA: TGTGCCACCAGTGATTACGCGGGGGAGCAGTTCTTC; CDR3: CATSDYAGEQFF
length: 12; size: once; J: TRBJ1-2; V: TRBV5-1; D: -; DNA: TGCGCCAGCAGGGTTCTTGGGGGCGGCTACACCTTC; CDR3: CASRVLGGGYTF
length: 15; size: -; J: TRBJ2-5; V: TRBV5-1; D: TRBD1; DNA: TGCGCCAGCTCTCAGGACAGGGGTTCAGGGGAGACCCAGTACTTC; CDR3: CASSQDRGSGETQYF
length: 15; size: -; J: TRBJ2-7; V: TRBV9; D: -; DNA: TGTGCCAGCAGCCCCCGGTCGGCAGGGACCTACGAGCAGTACTTC; CDR3: CASSPRSAGTYEQYF
length: 15; size: -; J: TRBJ2-3; V: TRBV15; D: TRBD1; DNA: TGTGCCACCAGCAGAGGGACAGGAGGCCCAGATACGCAGTATTTT; CDR3: CATSRGTGGPDTQYF
length: 17; size: -; J: TRBJ2-1; V: TRBV7-2; D: TRBD2; DNA: TGTGCCAGCAGCCGTTGGACCGGGACTAGCGGGGTGGGTGAGCAGTTCTTC; CDR3: CASSRWTGTSGVGEQFF
length: 15; size: -; J: TRBJ1-4; V: TRBV2; D: -; DNA: TGTGCCAGCAGGCACAGGGACGCCCCAAATGAAAAACTGTTTTTT; CDR3: CASRHRDAPNEKLFF
length: 14; size: -; J: TRBJ2-5; V: TRBV18; D: TRBD1; DNA: TGTGCCAGCTCACCCGTCAGGGGGTCAGAGACCCAGTACTTC; CDR3: CASSPVRGSETQYF
length: 13; size: -; J: TRBJ2-1; V: TRBV2; D: -; DNA: TGTGCCAGCACCATCAGGGCATACAATGAGCAGTTCTTC; CDR3: CASTIRAYNEQFF